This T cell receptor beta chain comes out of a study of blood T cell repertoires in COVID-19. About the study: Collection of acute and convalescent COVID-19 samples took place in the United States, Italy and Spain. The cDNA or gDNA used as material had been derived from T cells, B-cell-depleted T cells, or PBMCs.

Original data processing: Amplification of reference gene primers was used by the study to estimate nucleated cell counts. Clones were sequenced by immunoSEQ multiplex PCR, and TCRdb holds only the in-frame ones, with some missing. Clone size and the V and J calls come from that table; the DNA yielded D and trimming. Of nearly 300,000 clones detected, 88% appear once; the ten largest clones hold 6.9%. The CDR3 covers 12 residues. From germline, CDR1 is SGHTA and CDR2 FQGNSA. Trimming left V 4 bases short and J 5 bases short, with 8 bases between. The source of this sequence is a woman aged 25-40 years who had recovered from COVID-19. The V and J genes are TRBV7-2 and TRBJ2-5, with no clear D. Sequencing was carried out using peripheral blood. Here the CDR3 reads CASSSPGETQYF. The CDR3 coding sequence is TGTGCCAGCAGCTCCCCCGGTGAGACCCAGTACTTC.